This TCR beta chain was observed in a study of blood T cell repertoires in COVID-19. Study as a whole: The analysed material was cDNA or gDNA that came from T cells, B-cell-depleted T cells, or PBMCs.

Sequencing used immunoSEQ multiplex PCR; TCRdb keeps in-frame clones, though not all of them. The sample has 150,000 to 200,000 clones; 86% are singletons. With 2 bases clipped from V and 4 bases from J, the junction kept 2 bases outside the gene matches. This CDR3 is 14 amino acids long. Germline assignment: CDR1 SNHLY and CDR2 FYNNEI. The rearrangement links TRBV2 to TRBJ1-2, with 9 bases lining up with TRBD1. This receptor was taken from a man aged 50-59 years with active or convalescent COVID-19. Sequences were obtained from peripheral blood. For the CDR3, the DNA is TGTGCCAGCAGTGAAAGGACAGGGGTCTATGGCTACACCTTC. Translated: CASSERTGVYGYTF.